The sequence of this T cell receptor (beta chain) was determined in a study of T-cell reconstitution after alpha-beta-depleted transplantation in children. Notes on the study in general: Elevated TCRbeta diversity at day 60 was traced, in some patients, to surviving recipient T cells and thymic progenitors. Several hundred expanded graft clones reportedly were the source of alpha-beta T cells about two months after transplant.

Of note for this clonotype: Its antigen is unidentified.

Preparation of the TCRbeta library involved a method that used unique molecular identifiers. TCRdb passed the PCR reads through MiXCR, listing each CDR3 protein once. This table has hundreds of thousands of distinct CDR3 sequences, under 30% appearing once. The CDR3 is 16 amino acids. The trim removed 1 base at V and 5 bases at J, leaving 10 bases unmatched. Germline V gene data show CDR1 as SGHTA and CDR2 as FQGNSA. The sample in question was PBMCs, obtained before TCRalphabeta/CD19-depleted stem cell transplant. The rearrangement joins TRBV7-2 to TRBJ2-5; 7 bases map to TRBD2. The sequence came from a girl aged 2-10 years with Fanconi anemia, due to receive a stem cell transplant. This CDR3 reads CASSLELARPWETQYF. DNA of the CDR3: TGTGCCAGCAGCTTAGAACTAGCGCGCCCGTGGGAGACCCAGTACTTC.